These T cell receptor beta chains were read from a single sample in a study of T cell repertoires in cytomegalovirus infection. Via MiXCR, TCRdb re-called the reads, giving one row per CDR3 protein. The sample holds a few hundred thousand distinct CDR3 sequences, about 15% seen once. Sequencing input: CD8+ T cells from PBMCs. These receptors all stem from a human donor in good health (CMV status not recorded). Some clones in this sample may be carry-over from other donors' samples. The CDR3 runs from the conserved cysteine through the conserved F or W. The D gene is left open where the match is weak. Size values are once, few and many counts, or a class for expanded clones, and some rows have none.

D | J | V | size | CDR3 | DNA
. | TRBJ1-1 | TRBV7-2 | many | CASSQAERNTEAFF | TGTGCCAGCAGCCAAGCAGAGAGGAACACTGAAGCTTTCTTT
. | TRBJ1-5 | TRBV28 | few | CASSFQRGNQPQHF | TGTGCCAGCAGTTTCCAGCGGGGAAATCAGCCCCAGCATTTT
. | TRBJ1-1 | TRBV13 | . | CASSFTGFGRSTEAFF | TGTGCCAGCAGCTTCACGGGATTTGGTAGGAGCACTGAAGCTTTCTTT
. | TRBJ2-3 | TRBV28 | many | CASSLGPGPSDTQYF | TGTGCCAGCAGTCTAGGTCCAGGTCCCTCAGATACGCAGTATTTT
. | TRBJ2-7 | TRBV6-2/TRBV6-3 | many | CASSYAAGFEQYF | TGTGCCAGCAGTTACGCCGCGGGGTTCGAGCAGTACTTC
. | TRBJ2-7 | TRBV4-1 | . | CASSQEMGYEQYF | TGCGCCAGCAGCCAAGAGATGGGGTACGAGCAGTACTTC
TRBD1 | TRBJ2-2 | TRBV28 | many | CASSLGTGVNTGELFF | TGTGCCAGCAGTTTAGGGACAGGTGTGAACACCGGGGAGCTGTTTTTT
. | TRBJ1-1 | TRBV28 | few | CASSSPLAGMNTEAFF | TGTGCCAGCAGTTCCCCGTTGGCAGGCATGAACACTGAAGCTTTCTTT
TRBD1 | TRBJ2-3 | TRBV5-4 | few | CASNRDRGPGSTDTQYF | TGTGCCAGCAACCGGGACAGGGGGCCTGGAAGCACAGATACGCAGTATTTT
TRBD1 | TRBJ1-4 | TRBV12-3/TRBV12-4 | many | CASSLGQAREKLFF | TGTGCCAGCAGTTTGGGACAGGCGCGTGAAAAACTGTTTTTT
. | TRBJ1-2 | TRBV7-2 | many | CASSPDGGNYGYTF | TGTGCCAGCAGCCCAGACGGGGGCAACTATGGCTACACCTTC
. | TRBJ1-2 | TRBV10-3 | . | CAISEGGNYGYTF | TGTGCCATCAGTGAAGGGGGGAACTATGGCTACACCTTC
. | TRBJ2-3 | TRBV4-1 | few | CASSQGPGGGTDTQYF | TGCGCCAGCAGCCAAGGTCCCGGGGGCGGCACAGATACGCAGTATTTT
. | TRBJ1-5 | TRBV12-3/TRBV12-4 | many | CASSSTGQKPQHF | TGTGCCAGCAGTTCGACAGGCCAGAAGCCCCAGCATTTT
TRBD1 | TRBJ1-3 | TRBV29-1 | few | CSVQGTGFGTGNTIYF | TGCAGCGTCCAAGGGACAGGGTTCGGGACTGGAAACACCATATATTTT
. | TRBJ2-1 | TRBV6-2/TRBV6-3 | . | CASKRTPYREQFF | TGTGCCAGCAAACGGACCCCGTATAGGGAGCAGTTCTTC
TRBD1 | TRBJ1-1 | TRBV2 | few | CASSDGTGGTEAFF | TGTGCCAGCAGTGACGGGACAGGGGGCACTGAAGCTTTCTTT
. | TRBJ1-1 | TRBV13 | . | CASSKGGLVWNTEAFF | TGTGCCAGCAGCAAAGGAGGGTTGGTGTGGAACACTGAAGCTTTCTTT
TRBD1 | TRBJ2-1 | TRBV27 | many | CASSTTGLSYNEQFF | TGTGCCAGCAGTACGACAGGGTTATCCTACAATGAGCAGTTCTTC
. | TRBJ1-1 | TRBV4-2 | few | CASSQDTANTEAFF | TGTGCCAGCAGCCAAGATACGGCGAACACTGAAGCTTTCTTT
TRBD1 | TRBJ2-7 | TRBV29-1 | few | CSVVGDRVYEQYF | TGCAGCGTTGTGGGGGACAGGGTCTACGAGCAGTACTTC
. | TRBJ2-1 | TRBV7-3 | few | CASSLAPSSGHYNEQFF | TGTGCCAGCAGCTTGGCCCCTTCCTCCGGACACTACAATGAGCAGTTCTTC
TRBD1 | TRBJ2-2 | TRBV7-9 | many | CASSSRPGQENTGELFF | TGTGCCAGCAGCTCACGCCCGGGACAGGAGAACACCGGGGAGCTGTTTTTT
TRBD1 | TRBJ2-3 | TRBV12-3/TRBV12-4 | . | CASSPGDREGTDTQYF | TGTGCCAGCAGTCCCGGGGACAGGGAGGGCACAGATACGCAGTATTTT
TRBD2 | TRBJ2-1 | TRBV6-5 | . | CASSYRRGGGDEQFF | TGTGCCAGCAGTTACAGGCGGGGGGGAGGGGATGAGCAGTTCTTC
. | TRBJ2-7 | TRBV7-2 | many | CASSLAAGWYEQYF | TGTGCCAGCAGCTTAGCGGCAGGGTGGTACGAGCAGTACTTC
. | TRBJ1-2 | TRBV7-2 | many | CASSLRVILSPDIYGYTF | TGTGCCAGCAGCTTACGCGTAATTTTGTCACCGGATATCTATGGCTACACCTTC
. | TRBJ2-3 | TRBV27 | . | CASALSGLGTDTQYF | TGTGCCAGCGCCCTATCCGGTTTGGGCACAGATACGCAGTATTTT
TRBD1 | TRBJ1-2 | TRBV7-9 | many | CASSVDRGSDGYTF | TGTGCCAGCAGCGTTGACAGGGGGAGTGATGGCTACACCTTC
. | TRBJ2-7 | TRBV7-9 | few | CASSPQRQAYEQYF | TGTGCCAGCAGCCCCCAGAGACAGGCCTACGAGCAGTACTTC
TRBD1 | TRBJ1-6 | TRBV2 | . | CASSAPRTGGNSPLHF | TGTGCCAGCAGTGCCCCCCGGACAGGGGGGAATTCACCCCTCCACTTT
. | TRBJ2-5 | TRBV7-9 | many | CASSLAARKETQYF | TGTGCCAGCAGCTTAGCGGCCAGAAAAGAGACCCAGTACTTC
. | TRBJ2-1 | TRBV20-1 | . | CSAKLDSRSYNEQFF | TGCAGTGCTAAGTTGGACAGTAGATCCTACAATGAGCAGTTCTTC
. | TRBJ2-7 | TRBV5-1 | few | CASSFEGRSYEQYF | TGCGCCAGCAGCTTCGAGGGACGCTCCTACGAGCAGTACTTC
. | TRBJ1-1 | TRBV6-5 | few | CASSYSAVGNTEAFF | TGTGCCAGCAGTTACTCGGCAGTCGGGAACACTGAAGCTTTCTTT
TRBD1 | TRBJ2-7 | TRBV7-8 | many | CASSSLGTGGYEQYF | TGTGCCAGCAGCTCGCTGGGGACAGGGGGCTACGAGCAGTACTTC
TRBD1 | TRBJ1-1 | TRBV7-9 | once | CASRARSGTGEEAFF | TGTGCCAGCAGAGCTCGATCCGGGACAGGGGAGGAAGCTTTCTTT
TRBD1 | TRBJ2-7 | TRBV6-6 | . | CASSYSRRQGRDEQYF | TGTGCCAGCAGTTACTCCCGACGACAGGGTCGAGACGAGCAGTACTTC
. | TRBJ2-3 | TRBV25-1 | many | CASTFTDTQYF | TGTGCCAGCACTTTCACAGATACGCAGTATTTT
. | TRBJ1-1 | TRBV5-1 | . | CASSVDSAPNTEAFF | TGCGCCAGCAGCGTGGACAGTGCGCCGAACACTGAAGCTTTCTTT
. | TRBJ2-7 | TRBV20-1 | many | CSARDEGSSYEQYF | TGCAGTGCTAGAGATGAGGGGAGCTCCTACGAGCAGTACTTC
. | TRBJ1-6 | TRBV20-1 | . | CSARDRNPDHNSPLHF | TGCAGTGCTAGAGATCGGAACCCCGATCATAATTCACCCCTCCACTTT
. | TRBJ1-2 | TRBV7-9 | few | CASSFATQWDGYTF | TGTGCCAGCAGCTTCGCGACCCAGTGGGATGGCTACACCTTC
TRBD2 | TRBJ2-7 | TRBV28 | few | CASRLKTSGWGEQYF | TGTGCCAGCAGACTCAAGACTAGCGGCTGGGGCGAGCAGTACTTC
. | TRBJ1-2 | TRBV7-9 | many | CASSLENRDGYTF | TGTGCCAGCAGCTTAGAAAACAGGGATGGCTACACCTTC
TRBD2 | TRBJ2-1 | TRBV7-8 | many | CASSLWAGGHVNEQFF | TGTGCCAGCAGCTTATGGGCGGGGGGGCACGTCAATGAGCAGTTCTTC
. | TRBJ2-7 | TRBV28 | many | CASSLHTGTGNRYEQYF | TGTGCCAGCAGTTTACATACCGGGACGGGTAACAGGTACGAGCAGTACTTC
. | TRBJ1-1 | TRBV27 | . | CASSLYGNHTEAFF | TGTGCCAGCAGTTTATATGGCAATCACACTGAAGCTTTCTTT